Each of the 28 T cell receptor beta chains below was sequenced from the same sample in a study of TIL therapy for anti-PD-1-resistant metastatic lung cancer. This was the immunoSEQ v3 assay. The repertoire was sequenced with immunoSEQ multiplex PCR; TCRdb's copy has only in-frame clones and lacks some. Of about 60,000 clones detected, 80% to 90% appear once; the ten largest clones hold just over 2.5%. Documented time point: pre-treatment sample, taken before nivolumab and TIL therapy. Material: blood, obtained at baseline. Receptors originate from a person aged 25-85 years with non-small cell lung cancer.

The chain carries TRBV2 and TRBJ2-3, with D unresolved. Trimming shortened V by 5 bases and J by 1 base, and 13 bases separated the two germline ends. Germline CDR1 is SNHLY and CDR2 is FYNNEI. This CDR3 is built from 15 residues. CDR3 bases: TGTGCCAGCAGTCCCCGGACGGACCGCACAGATACGCAGTATTTT. Amino acids: CASSPRTDRTDTQYF.

The J gene is TRBJ2-6, the V gene TRBV27; D call uncertain. Germline V gives CDR1 MNHEY, CDR2 SMNVEV (reference sequence). V was pared by 2 bases and J by 4 bases, with 9 bases between. This CDR3 region has 15 residues. The CDR3 nucleotides read TGTGCCAGCAGTTTACGGCCCACCGGGGCCAACGTCCTGACTTTC. This encodes CASSLRPTGANVLTF.

This rearrangement joins TRBV7-2 to TRBJ1-6; TRBD1 might be the D (6 bases). This CDR3 is 14 amino acids long. Per germline, CDR1 SGHTA and CDR2 FQGNSA. The V end lost 5 bases, the J end lost 13 bases, and 18 bases lay between the germline ends. CDR3 nucleotides: TGTGCCAGCAGCGGGACTAGTACGGGGGCGCCCCTCCACTTT. Translating gives CASSGTSTGAPLHF.

The chain is built from TRBV7-2 and TRBJ1-1; a possible D gene is TRBD1 (5 bases). This CDR3 region has 14 residues. In germline, CDR1 is SGHTA, CDR2 FQGNSA. V gave up 2 bases and J gave up 1 base, with 8 bases separating them. In DNA form, the CDR3 reads TGTGCCAGCAGCTTAAGAAGGGGGAACACTGAAGCTTTCTTT. This translates into CASSLRRGNTEAFF.

This clone was observed once. V is TRBV30 and J is TRBJ2-2, with D possibly being TRBD1 or TRBD2 (5 bases each). The CDR3 contains 12 residues. Germline values: CDR1 GTSNPN, CDR2 SVGIG (reference sequence). The CDR3 nucleotides are TGTGCAGGGGAGCCGAACACCGGGGAGCTGTTTTTT. It yields the protein CAGEPNTGELFF.

The chain links TRBV19 to TRBJ2-7; 9 bases align to TRBD1. Losses at the gene ends were 8 bases for V and 3 bases for J; bases not matched to a gene: 2. This CDR3 has 12 amino acids. Per germline, CDR1 LNHDA and CDR2 SQIVND (reference sequence). Here the CDR3 DNA reads TGTGCCAGTGGGACAGGGAACTACGAGCAGTACTTC. Its translation is CASGTGNYEQYF.

The chain recombines TRBV24-1 with TRBJ2-7; D is undetermined. Trimming removed 1 base from V and 2 bases from J, with 8 bases in between. Germline CDR1 KGHDR, CDR2 SFDVKD. The CDR3 runs to 14 residues. The CDR3 DNA is TGTGCCACCAGTGATTTAGGAGCGCCCTACGAGCAGTACTTC. This gives the protein CATSDLGAPYEQYF.

The V gene is TRBV5-1, the J gene TRBJ1-2; D not certain. Trimming stripped 0 bases from V and 8 bases from J, with 17 bases between. Germline-derived CDR1 and CDR2 are SGHRS and YFSETQ. The CDR3 spans 15 residues. The chain's CDR3 is CASSLGGRQPLGYTF. In DNA, the CDR3 is TGCGCCAGCAGCTTGGGAGGGCGGCAGCCTTTGGGCTACACCTTC.

This clone has just one count. This chain links TRBV7-9 with TRBJ2-7; 9 nucleotides agree with TRBD2. V dropped 1 base and J dropped 9; count of bases not matched to a gene: 19. This CDR3 contains 18 residues. Germline V gene sequence: CDR1 SEHNR, CDR2 FQNEAQ (reference sequence). As DNA, the CDR3 is TGTGCCAGCAGCTTAGTCTCGCGGGAGGGCCGGAGATTCGTTAGGCAGTACTTC. Translation: CASSLVSREGRRFVRQYF. The complete variable domain, with remaining parts taken from reference TRBV7-9 and TRBJ2-7, reads DTGVSQNPRHKITKRGQNVTFRCDPISEHNRLYWYRQTLGQGPEFLTYFQNEAQLEKSRLLSDRFSAERPKGSFSTLEIQRTEQGDSAMYLCASSLVSREGRRFVRQYFGPGTRLTVT.

Comments on this clone: In the same sample, other DNA sequences code for this CDR3. The chain combines TRBV28 with TRBJ2-2; no clear D gene. This CDR3 has 14 amino acids. Germline values: CDR1 MDHEN, CDR2 SYDVKM. The ends were cut back, 3 bases at V and 5 bases at J, with 10 bases in the middle. The CDR3 loop reads CASSLGGLTGELFF. In DNA form, the CDR3 reads TGTGCCAGCAGTTTGGGTGGGTTGACCGGGGAGCTGTTTTTT.

The chain recombines TRBV30 with TRBJ1-1; D uncertain. The CDR3 is 11 residues long. The V and J ends lost 0 bases and 10 bases respectively, with 9 bases between them. The germline CDR1 and CDR2 sequences are GTSNPN and SVGIG (reference sequence). The CDR3 sequence: CAWSVNGVAFF. DNA for the CDR3: TGTGCCTGGAGTGTTAATGGGGTAGCTTTCTTT.

The chain recombines TRBV29-1 with TRBJ1-1; D not resolved. The CDR3 extends over 14 amino acids. V lost 6 bases, J lost 0 bases, and 14 bases lay in between. In germline, CDR1 is SQVTM, CDR2 ANQGSEA. The CDR3 DNA sequence: TGCAGCGTAGTTGATGGACCCATGAACACTGAAGCTTTCTTT. Its protein is CSVVDGPMNTEAFF.

J is TRBJ1-2 and V is TRBV7-9, with D tentatively TRBD1 (5 bases). The CDR3 consists of 14 residues. The germline V and J ends were trimmed by 3 bases and 5 bases, with 13 bases remaining between them. Germline CDR1 SEHNR, CDR2 FQNEAQ (reference sequence). The CDR3 protein is CASSLGGPLYGYTF. The CDR3 DNA reads TGTGCCAGCAGCTTGGGGGGACCGCTGTATGGCTACACCTTC. Drawing the rest from reference TRBV7-9 and TRBJ1-2, the complete variable domain is DTGVSQNPRHKITKRGQNVTFRCDPISEHNRLYWYRQTLGQGPEFLTYFQNEAQLEKSRLLSDRFSAERPKGSFSTLEIQRTEQGDSAMYLCASSLGGPLYGYTFGSGTRLTVV.

The V and J genes are TRBV28 and TRBJ1-5, with D perhaps matching TRBD1 (5 bases). Trimming removed 11 bases from V and 7 bases from J, with 15 bases in between. There are 12 residues in the CDR3. Per germline, CDR1 MDHEN and CDR2 SYDVKM. The CDR3 here is CAASPGWQPQHF. As DNA, the CDR3 is TGTGCCGCAAGCCCAGGGTGGCAGCCCCAGCATTTT.

V gene TRBV28 combines with J gene TRBJ2-1, with D unclear. The CDR3 length is 11 residues. CDR1 and CDR2 (germline): MDHEN, SYDVKM. Trimming shortened V by 7 bases and J by 10 bases, and 11 bases separated the two germline ends. DNA for the CDR3: TGTGCCAGCACCTGGATTAGGGAGCAGTTCTTC. Translated, it gives CASTWIREQFF.

The V gene is TRBV4-1, the J gene TRBJ2-7; a possible D gene is TRBD1 (5 bases). This CDR3 is 15 amino acids long. Between the trimmed V and J ends, which lost 4 bases and 1 base, there was a span of 14 bases. CDR1 and CDR2 (germline): MGHRA, YSYEKL. The CDR3 nucleotides are TGCGCCAGCAGCCGTAGTACAGGTCCTTCCTACGAGCAGTACTTC. It specifies CASSRSTGPSYEQYF.

V gene TRBV5-6 combines with J gene TRBJ2-7; the D gene is possibly TRBD2 (5 bases). Germline V CDR1 and CDR2: SGHDT, YYEEEE. V lost 1 base and J lost 6, with 26 bases in between. The CDR3 totals 18 residues. The CDR3 is CASSLRWEYKAPTGEQYF. In DNA form, the CDR3 reads TGTGCCAGCAGCTTGAGGTGGGAGTACAAGGCCCCAACGGGCGAGCAGTACTTC.

This clone was detected once. The gene calls are TRBV14 and TRBJ2-1; TRBD2 matches at 12 bases. J was trimmed by 5 bases and V by 2 bases; bases with no gene match: 4. Germline V gene data show CDR1 as SGHDN and CDR2 as FVKESK. The CDR3 runs to 16 residues. The CDR3, as DNA: TGTGCCAGCAGCCAATTGACTAGCGGGGGACACAATGAGCAGTTCTTC. It encodes CASSQLTSGGHNEQFF.

The V and J genes are TRBV11-3 and TRBJ2-1; 13 nucleotides align to TRBD2. Losses at the gene ends were 2 bases for V and 1 base for J; bases not matched to a gene: 11. Germline V gene lookup returns CDR1 SGHNT and CDR2 YENEEA. The CDR3 covers 20 residues. CDR3 DNA: TGTGCCAGCAGCTTACTGGGGACTAGCGGGACCCGGAGTTCCTACAATGAGCAGTTCTTC. Residues: CASSLLGTSGTRSSYNEQFF.

This clone was detected once. The V and J genes are TRBV6-4 and TRBJ1-2; no clear D. Germline V gene sequence: CDR1 MRHNA, CDR2 SNTAGT. The CDR3 is made up of 13 amino acids. Deletions cut 0 bases from V and 7 bases from J, with 9 bases between. Written as DNA, the CDR3 is TGTGCCAGCAGTGACTCCGGGAGGGCTGGCTACACCTTC. This gives the protein CASSDSGRAGYTF.

J is TRBJ2-7 and V is TRBV7-9; 8 bases align to TRBD1. This CDR3 comprises 15 residues. Losses at the gene ends were 5 bases for V and 0 bases for J; bases not matched to a gene: 6. CDR1 and CDR2 from the germline V gene are SEHNR and FQNEAQ (reference sequence). This CDR3 is CASSHRDRYSYEQYF. The CDR3 DNA is TGTGCCAGCAGCCACCGGGACAGGTACTCCTACGAGCAGTACTTC.

The chain couples TRBV18 to TRBJ2-5; D tentatively reads TRBD1 or TRBD2 (5 bases each). Trimming left V 3 bases short and J 2 bases short, with 16 bases between. CDR3 size: 16 residues. From germline, CDR1 is KGHSH and CDR2 LQKENI. The CDR3 DNA reads TGTGCCAGCTCACCCAGGGACGGACGAAAACAAGAGACCCAGTACTTC. This gives the protein CASSPRDGRKQETQYF. Variable domain in full (rest from reference TRBV18 and TRBJ2-5): NAGVMQNPRHLVRRRGQEARLRCSPMKGHSHVYWYRQLPEEGLKFMVYLQKENIIDESGMPKERFSAEFPKEGPSILRIQQVVRGDSAAYFCASSPRDGRKQETQYFGPGTRLLVL.

This clone was seen a single time. The gene calls are TRBV28 and TRBJ1-2; TRBD1 matches at 7 bases. The V gene end was trimmed by 6 bases and the J gene end by 1 base; junction bases not matched to a gene: 8. Germline CDR1 reads MDHEN; CDR2 reads SYDVKM. The CDR3 consists of 15 residues. CDR3 bases: TGTGCCAGCAGAAGGGACAGAGACTTTAACTATGGCTACACCTTC. As protein: CASRRDRDFNYGYTF.

V usage is TRBV28 and J usage is TRBJ2-1; D unclear. The CDR3 is 14 amino acids. V gave up 0 bases and J gave up 5 bases, with 8 bases separating them. The germline CDR1 and CDR2 sequences are MDHEN and SYDVKM. This CDR3 reads CASSLWSYDNEQFF. The CDR3 nucleotides read TGTGCCAGCAGTTTATGGAGCTATGACAATGAGCAGTTCTTC.

The chain joins TRBV19 to TRBJ1-2, with TRBD1 matching 8 bases. Germline lookup yields CDR1 LNHDA and CDR2 SQIVND (reference sequence). V shed 5 bases, J shed 3 bases, and the junction held 5 bases outside the gene matches. The CDR3 spans 14 residues. CDR3 loop: CASSPDRVDYGYTF. Here the CDR3 DNA reads TGTGCCAGTAGTCCGGACAGGGTAGACTATGGCTACACCTTC.

A few counts support this clone. The chain is built from TRBV5-1 and TRBJ1-5, with 8 bases aligning to TRBD1. The CDR3 runs to 14 residues. After removal of 1 base from V and 5 bases from J, the junction contained 2 bases not matched to a gene. Germline V gene data show CDR1 as SGHRS and CDR2 as YFSETQ. Written as DNA, the CDR3 is TGCGCCAGCAGCTTGTCGACAGGGGATCAGCCCCAGCATTTT. It encodes CASSLSTGDQPQHF.

This chain links TRBV7-2 with TRBJ2-1, with TRBD2 identical over 9 bases. The CDR3 extends over 16 amino acids. Germline V gene data show CDR1 as SGHTA and CDR2 as FQGNSA. The ends lost 4 bases at V and 4 bases at J; junction bases unmatched: 8. Here the CDR3 reads CASSSASGVGYNEQFF. The CDR3 DNA reads as TGTGCCAGCAGCTCGGCTAGCGGGGTGGGTTACAATGAGCAGTTCTTC. The whole variable domain, remainder taken from reference TRBV7-2 and TRBJ2-1, is GAGVSQSPSNKVTEKGKDVELRCDPISGHTALYWYRQSLGQGLEFLIYFQGNSAPDKSGLPSDRFSAERTGGSVSTLTIQRTQQEDSAVYLCASSSASGVGYNEQFFGPGTRLTVL.

This clone turned up a few times. This chain joins TRBV5-6 and TRBJ2-7; perhaps TRBD1 as D (5 bases). This CDR3 region has 14 residues. The ends were cut back, 1 base at V and 3 bases at J, with 11 bases in the middle. The germline CDR1 and CDR2 sequences are SGHDT and YYEEEE. Written as DNA, the CDR3 is TGTGCCAGCAGCTTGAGGCTAGACAGCTACGAGCAGTACTTC. Translation: CASSLRLDSYEQYF.